Listed below are T cell receptor beta chains from one sample, sequenced in a study of OX40 agonist ivuxolimab in advanced cancers. Sequencing used immunoSEQ multiplex PCR; TCRdb keeps in-frame clones, though not all of them. The sample yields fewer than 90,000 clones, about 93% seen once. The sample here was CD4+ or CD8+ T cells sorted from blood, taken in a trial of the OX40 agonist ivuxolimab. These receptors came from an adult with an advanced solid tumor such as melanoma, head and neck, liver or kidney cancer. CDR3s include the opening cysteine and the closing phenylalanine or tryptophan. A D gene is named only where the DNA matches it firmly. The size entry is marked missing in some rows and otherwise reads once, few, many or a size class.

TGTGCCAGCAGCTTGGCGGTAGGGAGCTCCTATAATTCACCCCTCCACTTT CASSLAVGSSYNSPLHF TRBJ1-6 TRBV5-4 17 NA NA
TGCAGCGTTGTGGGGAACACCGGGGAGCTGTTTTTT CSVVGNTGELFF TRBJ2-2 TRBV29-1 12 NA NA
TGTGCCAGCAGATTCCCCCGGGGCCCCGATTACGAGCAGTACTTC CASRFPRGPDYEQYF TRBJ2-7 TRBV27 15 NA NA
TGCGCCAGCTCTCCAGAAGAGGGGTGGGGACAGGGGCCTCTGAGCTCTGGAAACACCATATATTTT CASSPEEGWGQGPLSSGNTIYF TRBJ1-3 TRBV23-1 22 NA TRBD1
TGCGCCAGCAGCCAAGACAGGGTCGAGCAGTACTTC CASSQDRVEQYF TRBJ2-7 TRBV4-1 12 few NA
TGTGCCAGCAGTGACAGGACTAACTATGGCTACACCTTC CASSDRTNYGYTF TRBJ1-2 TRBV2 13 NA NA
TGCGCCAGCAGCCAAGAGCAGGACAGGGACGATGAGCAGTTCTTC CASSQEQDRDDEQFF TRBJ2-1 TRBV4-3 15 NA TRBD1
TGTGCCAGCAGCTTATGGGGCAATGGAGACTCTGGAAACACCATATATTTT CASSLWGNGDSGNTIYF TRBJ1-3 TRBV7-6 17 NA NA
TGTGCCACCGGACTAGCGGTGAACACCGGGGAGCTGTTTTTT CATGLAVNTGELFF TRBJ2-2 TRBV10-3 14 few TRBD2
TGTGCCAGCACCCAATCCGTCCCCAGGGCGAACACTGAAGCTTTCTTT CASTQSVPRANTEAFF TRBJ1-1 TRBV7-2 16 NA NA
TGTGCCAGCAGTGAAGGGACTAGCGGATTCTCCTACGAGCAGTACTTC CASSEGTSGFSYEQYF TRBJ2-7 TRBV6-1 16 NA TRBD2